This TCR beta chain was documented in a study of shared clonotypes between healthy human individuals. The CDR3 runs 14 residues. V lost 2 bases and J lost 5; bases outside the gene matches: 5. Looked up from germline, CDR1 is SGDLS and CDR2 is YYNGEE. Clones were sequenced by immunoSEQ multiplex PCR, and TCRdb holds only the in-frame ones, with some missing. The sample lists roughly 2,500,000 clones, 93% occurring once. As regards this clone: The same CDR3 is also encoded by other DNA sequences in this sample.

The rearrangement joins TRBV9 to TRBJ2-5; TRBD2 matches 8 bases. Sequencing was performed on naive CD4+ T cells from PBMCs. Subset reported: CD45RA+ positively selected. The TCR comes from a man between 18 and 35 years old in good health. Some clones in this sample may be carry-over from other donors' samples. The CDR3 reads CASSVASGQETQYF. In DNA form, the CDR3 reads TGTGCCAGCAGCGTCGCTAGCGGGCAGGAGACCCAGTACTTC.